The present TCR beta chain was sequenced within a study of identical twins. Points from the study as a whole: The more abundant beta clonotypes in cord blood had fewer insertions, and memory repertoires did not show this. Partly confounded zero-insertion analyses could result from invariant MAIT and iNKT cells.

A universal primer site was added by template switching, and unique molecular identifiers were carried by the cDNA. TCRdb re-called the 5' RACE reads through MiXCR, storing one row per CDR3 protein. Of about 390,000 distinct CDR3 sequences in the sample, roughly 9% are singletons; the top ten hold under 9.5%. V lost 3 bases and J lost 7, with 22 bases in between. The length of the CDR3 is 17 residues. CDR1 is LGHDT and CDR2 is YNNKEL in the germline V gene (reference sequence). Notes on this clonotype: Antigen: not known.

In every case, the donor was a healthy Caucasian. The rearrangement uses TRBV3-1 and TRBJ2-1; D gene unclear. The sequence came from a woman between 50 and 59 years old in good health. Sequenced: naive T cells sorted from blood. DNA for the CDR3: TGTGCCAGCAGCCATGGTCTTCCGTCGGTAGGCGAGAATGAGCAGTTCTTC. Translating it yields CASSHGLPSVGENEQFF.